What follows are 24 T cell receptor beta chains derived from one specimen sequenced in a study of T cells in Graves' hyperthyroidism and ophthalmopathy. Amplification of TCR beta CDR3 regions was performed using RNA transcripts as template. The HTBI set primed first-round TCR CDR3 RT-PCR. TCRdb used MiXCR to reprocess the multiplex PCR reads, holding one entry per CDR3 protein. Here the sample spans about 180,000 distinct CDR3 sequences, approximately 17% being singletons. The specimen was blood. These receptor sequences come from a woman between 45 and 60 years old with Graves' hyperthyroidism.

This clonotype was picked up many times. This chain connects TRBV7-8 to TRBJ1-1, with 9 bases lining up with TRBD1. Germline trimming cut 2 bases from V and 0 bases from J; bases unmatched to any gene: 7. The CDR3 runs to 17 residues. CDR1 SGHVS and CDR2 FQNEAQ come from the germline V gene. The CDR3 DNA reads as TGTGCCAGCAGCTTACCCGGGACAGGGTCGGTGAACACTGAAGCTTTCTTT. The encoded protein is CASSLPGTGSVNTEAFF.

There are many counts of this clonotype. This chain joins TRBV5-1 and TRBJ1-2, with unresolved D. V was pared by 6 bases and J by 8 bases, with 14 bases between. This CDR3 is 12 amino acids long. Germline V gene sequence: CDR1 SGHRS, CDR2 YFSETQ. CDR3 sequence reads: CASNSPVEGYTF. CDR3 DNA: TGCGCCAGCAACAGTCCGGTGGAAGGCTACACCTTC.

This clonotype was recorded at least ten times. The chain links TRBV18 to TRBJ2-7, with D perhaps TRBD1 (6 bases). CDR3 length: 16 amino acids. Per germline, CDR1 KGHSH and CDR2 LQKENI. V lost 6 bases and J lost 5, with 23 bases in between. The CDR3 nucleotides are TGTGCCAGCTCTCCGACTGCTGCTAGGGGGAGTAACGAGCAGTACTTC. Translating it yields CASSPTAARGSNEQYF.

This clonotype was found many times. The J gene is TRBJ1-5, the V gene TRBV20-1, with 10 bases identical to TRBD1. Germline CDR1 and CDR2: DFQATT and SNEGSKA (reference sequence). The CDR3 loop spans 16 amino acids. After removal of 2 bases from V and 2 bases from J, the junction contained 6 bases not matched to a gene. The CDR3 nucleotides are TGCAGTGCTAGACGGGACAGGGGCGGGGGCAATCAGCCCCAGCATTTT. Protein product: CSARRDRGGGNQPQHF.

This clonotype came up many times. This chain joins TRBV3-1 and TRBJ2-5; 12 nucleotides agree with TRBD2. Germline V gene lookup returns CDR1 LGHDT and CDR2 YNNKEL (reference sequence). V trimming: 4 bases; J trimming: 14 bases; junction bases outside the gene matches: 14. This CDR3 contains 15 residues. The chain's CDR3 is CASSRETSGGLPAYF. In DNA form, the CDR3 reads TGTGCCAGCAGCCGAGAAACTAGCGGGGGGCTCCCCGCTTACTTC.

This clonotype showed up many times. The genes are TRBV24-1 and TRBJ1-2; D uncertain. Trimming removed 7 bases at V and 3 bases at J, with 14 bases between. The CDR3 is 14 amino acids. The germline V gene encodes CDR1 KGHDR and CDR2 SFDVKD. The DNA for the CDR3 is TGTGCCACCAGCCCCCGAATATTCGACTATGGCTACACCTTC. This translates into CATSPRIFDYGYTF.

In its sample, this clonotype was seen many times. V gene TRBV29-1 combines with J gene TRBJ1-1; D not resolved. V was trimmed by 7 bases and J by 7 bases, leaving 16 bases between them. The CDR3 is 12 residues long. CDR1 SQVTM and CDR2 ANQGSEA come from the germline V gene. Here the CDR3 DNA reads TGCAGCGGGATTACCGGGTCCATTGAAGCTTTCTTT. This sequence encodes CSGITGSIEAFF.

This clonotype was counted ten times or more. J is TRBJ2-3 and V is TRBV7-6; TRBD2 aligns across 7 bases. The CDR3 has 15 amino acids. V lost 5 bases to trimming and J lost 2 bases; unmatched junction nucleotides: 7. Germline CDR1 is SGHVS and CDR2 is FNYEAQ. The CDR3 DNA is TGTGCCAGCAGCCAGGGACTAACCGCCACAGATACGCAGTATTTT. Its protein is CASSQGLTATDTQYF.

CDR3 bases: TGTGCCAGCAGTCCGACAGGTCCGAGGGTTGAGCCCCAGCATTTT. This translates into CASSPTGPRVEPQHF. This chain uses TRBV2 with TRBJ1-5; tentative D call: TRBD1 (6 bases). Per germline, CDR1 SNHLY and CDR2 FYNNEI. The CDR3 length is 15 residues. V was trimmed by 5 bases and J by 8 bases, leaving 19 bases between them. Filled out from reference TRBV2 and TRBJ1-5, the complete variable domain reads EPEVTQTPSHQVTQMGQEVILRCVPISNHLYFYWYRQILGQKVEFLVSFYNNEISEKSEIFDDQFSVERPDGSNFTLKIRSTKLEDSAMYFCASSPTGPRVEPQHFGDGTRLSIL.

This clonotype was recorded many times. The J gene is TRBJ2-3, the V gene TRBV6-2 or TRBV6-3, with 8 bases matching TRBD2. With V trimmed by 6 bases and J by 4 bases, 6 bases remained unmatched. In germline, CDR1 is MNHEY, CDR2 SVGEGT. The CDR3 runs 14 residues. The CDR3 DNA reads TGTGCCAGCAGCTCCGGACTAGCAGCAGATACGCAGTATTTT. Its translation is CASSSGLAADTQYF.

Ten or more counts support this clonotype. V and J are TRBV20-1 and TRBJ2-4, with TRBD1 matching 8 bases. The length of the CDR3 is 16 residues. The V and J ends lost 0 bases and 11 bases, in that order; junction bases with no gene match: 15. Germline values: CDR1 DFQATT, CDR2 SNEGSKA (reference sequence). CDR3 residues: CSARDLGRGTGPLQYF. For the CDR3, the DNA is TGCAGTGCTAGAGATCTTGGTAGGGGGACAGGACCTCTTCAGTACTTC.

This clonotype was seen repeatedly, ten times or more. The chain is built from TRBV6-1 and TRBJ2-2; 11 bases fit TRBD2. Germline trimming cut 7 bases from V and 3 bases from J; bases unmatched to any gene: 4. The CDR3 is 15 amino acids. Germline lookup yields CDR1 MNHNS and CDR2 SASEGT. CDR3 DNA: TGTGCCAGCAAAAGACTAGCGGGATACACCGGGGAGCTGTTTTTT. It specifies CASKRLAGYTGELFF.

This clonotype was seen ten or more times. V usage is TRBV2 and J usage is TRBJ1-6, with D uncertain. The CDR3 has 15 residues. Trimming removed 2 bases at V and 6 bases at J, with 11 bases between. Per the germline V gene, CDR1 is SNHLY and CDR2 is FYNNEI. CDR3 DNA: TGTGCCAGCAGTGAATCCCGCCAGCTTAATTCACCCCTCCACTTT. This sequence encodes CASSESRQLNSPLHF.

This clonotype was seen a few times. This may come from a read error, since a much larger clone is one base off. CDR3 DNA: TGTGCCAGCAGTTTTGTAAGGGGGGAGCTGTTTTTT. Translation: CASSFVRGELFF. J is TRBJ2-2 and V is TRBV27; D is unresolved. Trimming removed 3 bases at V and 8 bases at J, with 7 bases between. Germline CDR1 and CDR2: MNHEY and SMNVEV (reference sequence). This CDR3 contains 12 residues.

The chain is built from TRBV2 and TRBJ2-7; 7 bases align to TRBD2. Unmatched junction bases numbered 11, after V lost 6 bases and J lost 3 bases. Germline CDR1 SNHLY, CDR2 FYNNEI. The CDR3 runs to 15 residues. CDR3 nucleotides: TGTGCCAGCAGCATTCAACCGGGACTAAACTACGAGCAGTACTTC. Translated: CASSIQPGLNYEQYF.

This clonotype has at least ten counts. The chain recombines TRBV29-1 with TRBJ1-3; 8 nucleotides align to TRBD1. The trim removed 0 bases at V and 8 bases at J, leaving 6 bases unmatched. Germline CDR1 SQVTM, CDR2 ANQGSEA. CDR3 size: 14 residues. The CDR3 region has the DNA TGCAGCGTTGAAGATTGGACAGGGACGGACACCATATATTTT. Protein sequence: CSVEDWTGTDTIYF.

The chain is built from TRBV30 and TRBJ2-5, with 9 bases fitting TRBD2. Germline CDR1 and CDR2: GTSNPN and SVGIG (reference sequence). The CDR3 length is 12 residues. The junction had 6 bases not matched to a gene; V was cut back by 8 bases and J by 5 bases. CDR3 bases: TGTGCCGGTAGCGGGAGTTGGGAGACCCAGTACTTC. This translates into CAGSGSWETQYF.

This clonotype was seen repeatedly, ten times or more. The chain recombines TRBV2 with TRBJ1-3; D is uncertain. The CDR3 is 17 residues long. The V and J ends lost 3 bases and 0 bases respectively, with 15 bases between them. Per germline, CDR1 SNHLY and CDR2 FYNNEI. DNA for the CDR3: TGTGCCAGCAGTGAGTTTTTGGGGTCTCTCTCTGGAAACACCATATATTTT. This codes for CASSEFLGSLSGNTIYF.

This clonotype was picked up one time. The CDR3 DNA is TGTGCCAGTCTGGGACAGGGGGCTCGAGATCAGCCCCAGCATTTT. It codes for CASLGQGARDQPQHF. The chain links TRBV2 to TRBJ1-5; 12 bases are a match to TRBD1. Losses at the gene ends were 9 bases for V and 5 bases for J; bases not matched to a gene: 8. The CDR3 runs to 15 residues. CDR1 and CDR2 (germline): SNHLY, FYNNEI.

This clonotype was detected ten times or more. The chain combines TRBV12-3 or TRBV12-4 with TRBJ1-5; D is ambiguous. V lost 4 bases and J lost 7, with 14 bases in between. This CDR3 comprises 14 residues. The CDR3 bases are TGTGCCAGCAGTTCCGCACAAGGCTGGCAGCCCCAGCATTTT. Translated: CASSSAQGWQPQHF.

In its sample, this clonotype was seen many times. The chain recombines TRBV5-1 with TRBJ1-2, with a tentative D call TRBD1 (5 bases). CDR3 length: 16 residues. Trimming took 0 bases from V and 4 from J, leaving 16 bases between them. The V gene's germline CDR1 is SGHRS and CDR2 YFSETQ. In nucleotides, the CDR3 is TGCGCCAGCAGCTTGGAGAGACAGCCCGCTTTCTATGGCTACACCTTC. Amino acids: CASSLERQPAFYGYTF.

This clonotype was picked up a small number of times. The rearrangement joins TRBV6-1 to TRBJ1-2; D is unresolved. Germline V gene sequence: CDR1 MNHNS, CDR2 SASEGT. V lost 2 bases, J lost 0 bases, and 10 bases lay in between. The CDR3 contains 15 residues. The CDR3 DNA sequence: TGTGCCAGCAGTGAACAACCAGGAGCTAACTATGGCTACACCTTC. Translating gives CASSEQPGANYGYTF.

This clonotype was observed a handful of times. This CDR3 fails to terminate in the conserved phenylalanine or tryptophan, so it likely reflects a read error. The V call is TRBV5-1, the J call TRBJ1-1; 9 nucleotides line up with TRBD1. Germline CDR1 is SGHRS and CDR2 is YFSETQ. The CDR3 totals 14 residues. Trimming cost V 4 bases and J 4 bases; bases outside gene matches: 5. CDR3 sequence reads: CASSLTGGVTEAFL. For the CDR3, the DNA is TGCGCCAGCAGCCTGACAGGGGGGGTCACTGAAGCTTTCCTT.

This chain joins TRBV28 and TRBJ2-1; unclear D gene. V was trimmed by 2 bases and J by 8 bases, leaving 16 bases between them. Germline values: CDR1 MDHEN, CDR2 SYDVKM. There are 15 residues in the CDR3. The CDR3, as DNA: TGTGCCAGCAGTTTAGCTGGGCCCAGGATGGATGAGCAGTTCTTC. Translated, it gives CASSLAGPRMDEQFF.